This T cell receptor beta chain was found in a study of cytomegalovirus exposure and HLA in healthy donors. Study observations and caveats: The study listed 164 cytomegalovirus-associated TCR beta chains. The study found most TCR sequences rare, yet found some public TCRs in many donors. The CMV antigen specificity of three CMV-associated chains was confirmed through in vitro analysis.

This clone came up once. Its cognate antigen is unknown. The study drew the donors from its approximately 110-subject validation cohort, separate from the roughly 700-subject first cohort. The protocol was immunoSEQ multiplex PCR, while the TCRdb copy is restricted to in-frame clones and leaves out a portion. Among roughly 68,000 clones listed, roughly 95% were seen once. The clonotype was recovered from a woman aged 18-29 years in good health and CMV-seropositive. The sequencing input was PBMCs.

The CDR3 loop reads CASSPLSGTGLNEKLFF. CDR3 nucleotides: TGTGCCAGCAGTCCTTTATCCGGGACAGGACTCAATGAAAAACTGTTTTTT. J is TRBJ1-4 and V is TRBV27, with 8 bases that match TRBD1. The CDR3 extends over 17 amino acids. V was clipped by 5 bases and J by 5 bases; unmatched bases: 13. Per germline, CDR1 MNHEY and CDR2 SMNVEV (reference sequence).